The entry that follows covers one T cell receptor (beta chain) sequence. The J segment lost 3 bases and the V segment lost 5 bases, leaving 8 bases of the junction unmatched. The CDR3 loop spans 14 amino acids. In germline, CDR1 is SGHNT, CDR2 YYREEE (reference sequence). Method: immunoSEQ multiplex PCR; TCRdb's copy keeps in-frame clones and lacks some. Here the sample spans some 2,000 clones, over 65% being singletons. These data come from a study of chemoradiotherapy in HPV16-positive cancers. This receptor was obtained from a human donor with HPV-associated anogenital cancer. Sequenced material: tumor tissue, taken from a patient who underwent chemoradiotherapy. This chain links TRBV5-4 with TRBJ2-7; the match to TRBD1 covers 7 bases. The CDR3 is CASSRDSGGYEQYF. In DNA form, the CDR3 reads TGTGCCAGCAGTAGGGATTCAGGGGGCTACGAGCAGTACTTC.